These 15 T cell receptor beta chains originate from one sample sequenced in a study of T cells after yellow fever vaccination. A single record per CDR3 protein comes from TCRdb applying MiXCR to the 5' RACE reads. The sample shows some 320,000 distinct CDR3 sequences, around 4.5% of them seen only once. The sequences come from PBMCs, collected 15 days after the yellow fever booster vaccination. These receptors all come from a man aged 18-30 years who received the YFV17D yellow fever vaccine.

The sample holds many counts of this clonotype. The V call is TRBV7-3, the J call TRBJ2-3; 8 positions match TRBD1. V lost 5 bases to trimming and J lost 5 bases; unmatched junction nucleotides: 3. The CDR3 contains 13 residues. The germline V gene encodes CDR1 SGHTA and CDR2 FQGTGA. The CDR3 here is CASSRGTGDTQYF. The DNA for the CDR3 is TGTGCCAGCAGCAGAGGGACAGGAGATACGCAGTATTTT.

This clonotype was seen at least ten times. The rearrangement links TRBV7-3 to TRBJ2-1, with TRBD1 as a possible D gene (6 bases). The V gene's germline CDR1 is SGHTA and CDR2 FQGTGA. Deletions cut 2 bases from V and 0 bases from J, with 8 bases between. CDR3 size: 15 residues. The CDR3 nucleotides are TGTGCCAGCAGCTTAGGACAGACCTCCTACAATGAGCAGTTCTTC. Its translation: CASSLGQTSYNEQFF.

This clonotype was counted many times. CDR3 sequence (DNA): TGTGCCAGCAGCTTAGCGGGCAGGACGCAAGAGACCCAGTACTTC. Its protein product is CASSLAGRTQETQYF. The rearrangement joins TRBV11-2 to TRBJ2-5; the D is unclear. CDR1 is SGHAT, CDR2 FQNNGV, per germline. V lost 1 base, J lost 2 bases, and 11 bases lay in between. The CDR3 spans 15 residues. The full variable domain, rest sourced from reference TRBV11-2 and TRBJ2-5, is EAGVAQSPRYKIIEKRQSVAFWCNPISGHATLYWYQQILGQGPKLLIQFQNNGVVDDSQLPKDRFSAERLKGVDSTLKIQPAKLEDSAVYLCASSLAGRTQETQYFGPGTRLLVL.

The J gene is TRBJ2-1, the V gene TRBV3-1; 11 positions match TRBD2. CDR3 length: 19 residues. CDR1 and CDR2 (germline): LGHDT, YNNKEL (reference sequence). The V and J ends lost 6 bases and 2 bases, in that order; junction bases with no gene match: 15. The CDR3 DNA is TGTGCCAGCAGTGCGGCCGGGACTAGCGGCCGAGGGGCCTACAATGAGCAGTTCTTC. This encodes CASSAAGTSGRGAYNEQFF.

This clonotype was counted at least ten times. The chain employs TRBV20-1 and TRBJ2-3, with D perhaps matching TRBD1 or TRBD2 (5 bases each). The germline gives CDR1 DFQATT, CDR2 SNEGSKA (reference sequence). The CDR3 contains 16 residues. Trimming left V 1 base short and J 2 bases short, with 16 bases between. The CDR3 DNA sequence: TGCAGTGCTAGAGGAGGGGACCAATATAACACAGATACGCAGTATTTT. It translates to CSARGGDQYNTDTQYF.

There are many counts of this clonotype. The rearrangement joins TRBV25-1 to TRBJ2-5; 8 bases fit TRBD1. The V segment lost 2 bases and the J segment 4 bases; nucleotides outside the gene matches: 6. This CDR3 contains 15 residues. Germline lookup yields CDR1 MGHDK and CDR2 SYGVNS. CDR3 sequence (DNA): TGTGCCAGCAGTGAAACCGGACAGGGTGGAGAGACCCAGTACTTC. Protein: CASSETGQGGETQYF.

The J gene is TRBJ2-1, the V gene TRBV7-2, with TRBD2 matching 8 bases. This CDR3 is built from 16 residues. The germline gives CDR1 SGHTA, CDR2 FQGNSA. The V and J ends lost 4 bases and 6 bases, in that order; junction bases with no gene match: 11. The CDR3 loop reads CASSSDTGTRGNEQFF. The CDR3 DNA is TGTGCCAGCAGCTCAGACACCGGGACTAGGGGCAATGAGCAGTTCTTC.

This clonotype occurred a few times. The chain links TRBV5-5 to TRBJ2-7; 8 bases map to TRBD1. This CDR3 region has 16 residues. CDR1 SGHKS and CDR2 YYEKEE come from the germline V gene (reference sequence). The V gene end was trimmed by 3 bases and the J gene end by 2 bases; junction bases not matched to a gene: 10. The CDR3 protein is CASSSSPGQATYEQYF. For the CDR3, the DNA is TGTGCCAGCAGCTCTAGTCCGGGACAGGCGACCTACGAGCAGTACTTC.

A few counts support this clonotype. As DNA, the CDR3 is TGTGCCAGCAGCACCCCCGGACAGCAACCCGAGCAGTACTTC. Amino acids: CASSTPGQQPEQYF. The rearrangement links TRBV3-1 to TRBJ2-7; D may be TRBD1 (6 bases). The CDR3 is made up of 14 amino acids. Deletions cut 5 bases from V and 6 bases from J, with 17 bases between. CDR1 is LGHDT, CDR2 YNNKEL, per germline (reference sequence).

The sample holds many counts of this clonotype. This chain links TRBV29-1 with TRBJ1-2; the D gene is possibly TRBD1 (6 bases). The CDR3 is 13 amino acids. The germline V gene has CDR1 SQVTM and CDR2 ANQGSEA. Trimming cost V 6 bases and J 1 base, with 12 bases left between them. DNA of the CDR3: TGCAGCGTCCCCGGGACATTTAACTATGGCTACACCTTC. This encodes CSVPGTFNYGYTF.

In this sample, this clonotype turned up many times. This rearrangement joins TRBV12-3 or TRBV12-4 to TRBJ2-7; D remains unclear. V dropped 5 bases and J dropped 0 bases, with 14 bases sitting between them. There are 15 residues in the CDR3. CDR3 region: CASSDYSPSSYEQYF. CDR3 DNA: TGTGCCAGCAGTGATTATAGTCCCAGCTCCTACGAGCAGTACTTC.

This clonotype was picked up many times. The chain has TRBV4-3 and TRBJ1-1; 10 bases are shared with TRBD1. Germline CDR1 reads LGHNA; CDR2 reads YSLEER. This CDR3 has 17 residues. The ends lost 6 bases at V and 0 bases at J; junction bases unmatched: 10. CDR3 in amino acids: CASSPLGGQGLNTEAFF. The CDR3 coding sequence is TGCGCCAGCAGTCCCTTGGGGGGACAGGGGCTGAACACTGAAGCTTTCTTT.

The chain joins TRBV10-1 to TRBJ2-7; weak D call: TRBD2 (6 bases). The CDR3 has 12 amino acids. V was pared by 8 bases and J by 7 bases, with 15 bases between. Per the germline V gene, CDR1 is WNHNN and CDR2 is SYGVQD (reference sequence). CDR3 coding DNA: TGCGCCAGCGGGGACGGGGGTCAAGAGCAGTACTTC. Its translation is CASGDGGQEQYF.

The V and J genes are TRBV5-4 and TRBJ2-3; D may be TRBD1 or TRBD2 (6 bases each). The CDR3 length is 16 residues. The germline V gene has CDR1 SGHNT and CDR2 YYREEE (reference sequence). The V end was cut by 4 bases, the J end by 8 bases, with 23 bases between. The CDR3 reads CASSRGATGATTTQYF. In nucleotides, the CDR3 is TGTGCCAGCAGCCGAGGGGCGACGGGGGCCACCACTACGCAGTATTTT.

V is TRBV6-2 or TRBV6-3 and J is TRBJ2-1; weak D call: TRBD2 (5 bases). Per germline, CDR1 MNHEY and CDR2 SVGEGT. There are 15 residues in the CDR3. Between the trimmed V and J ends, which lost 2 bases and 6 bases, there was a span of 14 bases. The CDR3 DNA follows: TGTGCCAGCAGTTACCTGCTAGCCCCCCTCAATGAGCAGTTCTTC. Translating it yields CASSYLLAPLNEQFF.